What follows are 3 T cell receptor beta chains derived from one specimen sequenced in a study of T-cell reconstitution after alpha-beta-depleted transplantation in children. For TCRbeta, the library was prepared with unique molecular identifiers. TCRdb passed the PCR reads through MiXCR, listing each CDR3 protein once. The repertoire has around 410,000 distinct CDR3 sequences, about a tenth of them found once; the top ten carry about 5%. Sequenced material: PBMCs from the stem cell graft donor, taken from the stem cell graft. These receptors were taken from a human donor who donated a stem cell graft to a child with acute myeloid leukemia.

The rearrangement uses TRBV5-1 and TRBJ2-7; 10 bases match TRBD1. This CDR3 spans 14 amino acids. With 4 bases clipped from V and 7 bases from J, the junction kept 8 bases outside the gene matches. Germline CDR1 and CDR2: SGHRS and YFSETQ. The CDR3 DNA follows: TGCGCCAGCAGCAAACCGGGACAGGGGAGTGAGCAGTACTTC. This gives the protein CASSKPGQGSEQYF.

The genes are TRBV5-6 and TRBJ2-3; 10 bases match TRBD2. The CDR3 sequence is 18 residues long. The ends lost 5 bases at V and 2 bases at J; junction bases unmatched: 14. CDR1 is SGHDT and CDR2 is YYEEEE in the germline V gene. As DNA, the CDR3 is TGTGCCAGCAGTTCTGCGAGGACTAGCGGTAGGATCACAGATACGCAGTATTTT. Its protein is CASSSARTSGRITDTQYF.

This clonotype came up a few times. The V gene is TRBV20-1, the J gene TRBJ2-1; 13 bases fit TRBD2. This CDR3 region has 16 residues. The germline CDR1 and CDR2 sequences are DFQATT and SNEGSKA (reference sequence). V dropped 5 bases and J dropped 8; count of bases not matched to a gene: 12. This CDR3 reads CSAQRTSGGAGDEQFF. The CDR3 region has the DNA TGCAGTGCTCAACGAACTAGCGGGGGGGCCGGGGATGAGCAGTTCTTC.